One sample yielded the 19 T cell receptor beta chains listed below, sequenced in a study of blood T cell repertoires in COVID-19. Clones were read by immunoSEQ multiplex PCR, and TCRdb kept only the in-frame ones, dropping some. Of approximately 94,000 clones in the sample, 80% were seen once. Specimen: peripheral blood. All receptors derive from a man aged 65 to 79 with active or convalescent COVID-19.

This clone was observed once. The chain links TRBV6-2 or TRBV6-3 to TRBJ1-1; D is perhaps TRBD1 (5 bases). There are 13 residues in the CDR3. V was shortened by 5 bases and J by 1 base, with 8 bases between the two germline ends. Germline V CDR1 and CDR2: MNHEY, SVGEGT. CDR3 in DNA: TGTGCCAGCAGTGCCCAGGGGAACACTGAAGCTTTCTTT. The encoded protein is CASSAQGNTEAFF.

This chain uses TRBV6-5 with TRBJ2-1; possibly TRBD1 for D (5 bases). CDR1 and CDR2 from the germline V gene are MNHEY and SVGAGI. Trimming pared 6 bases from V and 6 bases from J, leaving 9 bases between. This CDR3 region has 12 residues. The chain's CDR3 is CASRDNSNEQFF. The CDR3 DNA sequence: TGTGCCAGCAGGGACAACAGCAATGAGCAGTTCTTC.

This clone was detected a few times. This sequence joins TRBV11-1 and TRBJ2-7; possible D gene TRBD1, 6 bases. Germline assignment: CDR1 SGHAT and CDR2 FQDESV (reference sequence). Trimming cost V 6 bases and J 3 bases, with 18 bases left between them. This CDR3 is built from 15 residues. The CDR3 loop reads CASRPYREKDYEQYF. DNA for the CDR3: TGTGCCAGCAGACCCTACAGGGAGAAGGACTACGAGCAGTACTTC.

This chain uses TRBV30 with TRBJ1-2; D is unclear. The V gene lost 2 bases and the J gene lost 13 bases, with 14 bases spanning the gap. The CDR3 is made up of 11 amino acids. The germline CDR1 and CDR2 sequences are GTSNPN and SVGIG (reference sequence). The CDR3 DNA follows: TGTGCCTGGAGTTTTCGGGGAGAAGGCACCTTC. This gives the protein CAWSFRGEGTF.

This chain joins TRBV7-2 and TRBJ1-2; tentative D call: TRBD1 (5 bases). Germline CDR1 and CDR2: SGHTA and FQGNSA. The V gene lost 6 bases and the J gene lost 3 bases, with 17 bases spanning the gap. The CDR3 has 15 residues. DNA of the CDR3: TGTGCCAGCAGTTACCAGGGACTCCGGGACTATGGCTACACCTTC. This codes for CASSYQGLRDYGYTF.

The sample holds one count of this clone. The rearrangement uses TRBV7-9 and TRBJ1-1, with no clear D. Germline CDR1 is SEHNR and CDR2 is FQNEAQ (reference sequence). Trimming stripped 3 bases from V and 1 base from J, with 9 bases between. This CDR3 contains 14 residues. The CDR3 spells CASSFLEENTEAFF. Written as DNA, the CDR3 is TGTGCCAGCAGCTTTCTGGAGGAGAACACTGAAGCTTTCTTT.

This clone was counted a single time. This rearrangement joins TRBV18 to TRBJ2-7, with TRBD1 matching over 7 bases. Germline V gene sequence: CDR1 KGHSH, CDR2 LQKENI. CDR3 length equals 15 residues. The V and J ends lost 0 bases and 2 bases, in that order; junction bases with no gene match: 4. CDR3 residues: CASSPPTGATYEQYF. The CDR3 DNA sequence: TGTGCCAGCTCACCACCCACAGGGGCGACCTACGAGCAGTACTTC.

CDR3 coding DNA: TGTGCCAGCAGTTTTGGGACACCCGATTACAATGAGCAGTTCTTC. It specifies CASSFGTPDYNEQFF. V usage is TRBV27 and J usage is TRBJ2-1; TRBD1 might be the D (6 bases). Per the germline V gene, CDR1 is MNHEY and CDR2 is SMNVEV (reference sequence). Trimming removed 3 bases from V and 4 bases from J, with 13 bases in between. CDR3 size: 15 residues.

This chain uses TRBV9 with TRBJ1-1; no firm D call. The germline gives CDR1 SGDLS, CDR2 YYNGEE. Deletions cut 3 bases from V and 6 bases from J, with 6 bases between. CDR3 length equals 11 residues. The CDR3 sequence is CASSGGAEAFF. The CDR3 bases are TGTGCCAGCAGCGGCGGAGCTGAAGCTTTCTTT. Drawing the rest from reference TRBV9 and TRBJ1-1, the complete variable domain is DSGVTQTPKHLITATGQRVTLRCSPRSGDLSVYWYQQSLDQGLQFLIQYYNGEERAKGNILERFSAQQFPDLHSELNLSSLELGDSALYFCASSGGAEAFFGQGTRLTVV.

This chain links TRBV6-6 with TRBJ2-2, with D possibly being TRBD1 (5 bases). V lost 6 bases and J 2 bases, leaving 7 bases between the germline ends. The CDR3 covers 13 residues. The V gene's germline CDR1 is MNHNY and CDR2 SVGAGI (reference sequence). The CDR3 DNA reads TGTGCCAGCAGGGACATCAACACCGGGGAGCTGTTTTTT. As protein: CASRDINTGELFF.

This sequence joins TRBV5-4 and TRBJ2-1; 9 positions match TRBD1. Per germline, CDR1 SGHNT and CDR2 YYREEE (reference sequence). This CDR3 contains 15 residues. With V trimmed by 0 bases and J by 8 bases, 6 bases remained unmatched. In DNA form, the CDR3 reads TGTGCCAGCAGCTTGGAGGGACAGGGATACGATGAGCAGTTCTTC. Amino acid sequence: CASSLEGQGYDEQFF.

The table lists this clone with a few counts. V is TRBV6-2 or TRBV6-3 and J is TRBJ2-4; 15 positions agree with TRBD2. J lost 0 bases, V lost 5 bases, and 8 bases had no gene match. The germline V gene encodes CDR1 MNHEY and CDR2 SVGEGT. CDR3 length: 19 amino acids. The CDR3 DNA is TGTGCCAGCAGTCCGTGGGGACTAGCGGGAGGAGGAGCCAAAAACATTCAGTACTTC. It translates to CASSPWGLAGGGAKNIQYF.

This chain connects TRBV6-5 to TRBJ2-7; 7 bases are shared with TRBD1. The CDR3 length is 14 residues. Germline V gene data show CDR1 as MNHEY and CDR2 as SVGAGI. V shed 6 bases and J 1 base; nucleotides not matched to a gene: 6. CDR3 in DNA: TGTGCCAGCAGGACAGGGCTGTTGTCCTACGAGCAGTACTTC. Translation: CASRTGLLSYEQYF.

V and J are TRBV28 and TRBJ1-1, with 9 positions matching TRBD1. Losses at the gene ends were 3 bases for V and 3 bases for J; bases not matched to a gene: 14. Germline assignment: CDR1 MDHEN and CDR2 SYDVKM. There are 18 residues in the CDR3. CDR3 sequence reads: CASSFRTGQGWGDTEAFF. CDR3 DNA: TGTGCCAGCAGTTTCCGGACGGGACAGGGCTGGGGGGACACTGAAGCTTTCTTT.

The rearrangement joins TRBV6-5 to TRBJ2-7, with TRBD1 matching over 12 bases. V shed 4 bases and J 4 bases; nucleotides not matched to a gene: 2. The CDR3 sequence is 14 residues long. Germline CDR1 MNHEY, CDR2 SVGAGI. Here the CDR3 DNA reads TGTGCCAGCAGTTGGGACAGGGGGCCATACGAGCAGTACTTC. It specifies CASSWDRGPYEQYF.

The V and J genes are TRBV4-2 and TRBJ2-7; D unresolved. The V gene lost 2 bases and the J gene lost 5 bases, with 19 bases spanning the gap. Germline V gives CDR1 LGHNA, CDR2 YNFKEQ. This CDR3 spans 16 amino acids. The chain's CDR3 is CASSQHWQVEVDEQYF. The CDR3 bases are TGTGCCAGCAGCCAACATTGGCAGGTGGAAGTGGACGAGCAGTACTTC.

The V call is TRBV7-9, the J call TRBJ1-5; TRBD1 aligns across 9 bases. The CDR3 is 15 amino acids. After removal of 5 bases from V and 6 bases from J, the junction contained 8 bases not matched to a gene. Germline CDR1 and CDR2: SEHNR and FQNEAQ (reference sequence). CDR3 DNA sequence: TGTGCCAGCAGCCAGGGACAGGGAGGGATTCAGCCCCAGCATTTT. Its translation is CASSQGQGGIQPQHF.

This clone was found a few times. The rearrangement links TRBV2 to TRBJ1-3, with a weak D call TRBD1 (5 bases). Looked up from germline, CDR1 is SNHLY and CDR2 is FYNNEI. The CDR3 covers 15 residues. Trimming took off 0 bases at V and 2 bases at J, with 8 bases between the two ends. CDR3 loop: CASSEAAGPGNTIYF. CDR3 nucleotide sequence: TGTGCCAGCAGTGAAGCGGCGGGGCCTGGAAACACCATATATTTT.

The gene calls are TRBV6-2 or TRBV6-3 and TRBJ2-3; D remains unclear. Germline CDR1 reads MNHEY; CDR2 reads SVGEGT. V lost 4 bases to trimming and J lost 3 bases, with 8 bases between them. The CDR3 has 13 residues. In DNA form, the CDR3 reads TGTGCCAGCAGTTCAACAGCAACAGATACGCAGTATTTT. Protein: CASSSTATDTQYF.